Below, 26 T cell receptor beta chains from the same sample are listed, as sequenced in a study of T cell responses to AZD1222 COVID-19 vaccine. Only in-frame clones appear in the TCRdb table, and some are missing; sequencing was by immunoSEQ multiplex PCR. The sample lists over 110,000 clones, about 90% occurring once. Source: peripheral blood, taken 28 days after the second AZD1222 dose. The receptor set was obtained from an adult who received the AZD1222 COVID-19 vaccine.

The V call is TRBV19, the J call TRBJ1-1; D may be TRBD1 (6 bases). CDR1 and CDR2 (germline): LNHDA, SQIVND (reference sequence). CDR3 length equals 14 residues. Between the trimmed V and J ends, which lost 6 bases and 0 bases, there was a span of 11 bases. CDR3 coding DNA: TGTGCCAGTAGGGGAGGACAGCTGAACACTGAAGCTTTCTTT. Protein: CASRGGQLNTEAFF.

This chain connects TRBV12-3 or TRBV12-4 to TRBJ1-2; 8 bases are a match to TRBD1. The CDR3 contains 13 residues. Losses at the gene ends were 1 base for V and 7 bases for J; bases not matched to a gene: 2. The CDR3 bases are TGTGCCAGCAGTTTAGGGACAGGGCGTGGCTACACCTTC. Translation: CASSLGTGRGYTF.

The chain couples TRBV18 to TRBJ2-1; 11 positions match TRBD2. Germline V CDR1 and CDR2: KGHSH, LQKENI. The CDR3 has 15 amino acids. Germline trimming cut 2 bases from V and 5 bases from J; bases unmatched to any gene: 2. The CDR3 DNA reads as TGTGCCAGCTCACCAGGACTAGCGGGCAACAATGAGCAGTTCTTC. This encodes CASSPGLAGNNEQFF.

The genes are TRBV28 and TRBJ1-1; TRBD1 matches 9 bases. The CDR3 runs 15 residues. Germline values: CDR1 MDHEN, CDR2 SYDVKM. V was clipped by 5 bases and J by 14 bases; unmatched bases: 18. CDR3 coding DNA: TGTGCCAGCAGTGGGGGACAGGGATTTGGCCTGAAGTTGTTCTTT. Residues: CASSGGQGFGLKLFF.

This clone came up once. The chain recombines TRBV27 with TRBJ1-5, with D possibly being TRBD1 (6 bases). In germline, CDR1 is MNHEY, CDR2 SMNVEV (reference sequence). This CDR3 has 16 residues. Trimming left V 5 bases short and J 4 bases short, with 18 bases between. The CDR3 nucleotides read TGTGCCAGCAGTCAGCAGCTAGTAGGGGGGAATCAGCCCCAGCATTTT. It is translated as CASSQQLVGGNQPQHF.

The chain carries TRBV28 and TRBJ1-5, with 8 bases identical to TRBD1. This CDR3 is 19 amino acids long. The germline CDR1 and CDR2 sequences are MDHEN and SYDVKM. V shed 7 bases and J 2 bases; nucleotides not matched to a gene: 19. The CDR3 DNA reads TGTGCCAGCACCTTGGGGCTTATAGACAGGGGAATAGGCAATCAGCCCCAGCATTTT. This encodes CASTLGLIDRGIGNQPQHF.

This chain joins TRBV7-9 and TRBJ1-1; no clear D. Germline CDR1 reads SEHNR; CDR2 reads FQNEAQ (reference sequence). V was pared by 1 base and J by 8 bases, with 11 bases between. This CDR3 is 13 amino acids long. CDR3 sequence reads: CASSLEVTREAFF. The DNA for the CDR3 is TGTGCCAGCAGCTTAGAGGTGACAAGAGAAGCTTTCTTT. Full variable domain (missing parts from reference TRBV7-9 and TRBJ1-1): DTGVSQNPRHKITKRGQNVTFRCDPISEHNRLYWYRQTLGQGPEFLTYFQNEAQLEKSRLLSDRFSAERPKGSFSTLEIQRTEQGDSAMYLCASSLEVTREAFFGQGTRLTVV.

The genes are TRBV6-5 and TRBJ2-5; 10 bases line up with TRBD2. CDR1 and CDR2 from the germline V gene are MNHEY and SVGAGI. This CDR3 is built from 15 residues. V lost 10 bases and J lost 4; bases outside the gene matches: 12. CDR3 loop: CATTWLSGGGETQYF. DNA for the CDR3: TGTGCCACGACTTGGCTCAGCGGGGGGGGAGAGACCCAGTACTTC.

The chain recombines TRBV4-3 with TRBJ2-1, with D possibly matching TRBD2 (6 bases). Trimming stripped 4 bases from V and 0 bases from J, with 25 bases between. The CDR3 has 20 residues. The germline V gene encodes CDR1 LGHNA and CDR2 YSLEER. The CDR3 sequence: CASSLEGDPRAGSSYNEQFF. The DNA of the CDR3 is TGCGCCAGCAGCCTGGAAGGGGACCCCCGGGCGGGGAGCTCCTACAATGAGCAGTTCTTC.

V usage is TRBV4-1 and J usage is TRBJ2-3, with D perhaps matching TRBD2 (6 bases). The CDR3 contains 13 residues. V lost 4 bases and J 1 base, leaving 6 bases between the germline ends. Per germline, CDR1 MGHRA and CDR2 YSYEKL. The CDR3 DNA reads TGCGCCAGCAGCCGGGGGGGCACAGATACGCAGTATTTT. Translated: CASSRGGTDTQYF.

This clone appeared a single time. The V call is TRBV20-1, the J call TRBJ1-2; D gene unclear. CDR3 length equals 10 residues. Trimming cost V 4 bases and J 8 bases, with 8 bases left between them. Per the germline V gene, CDR1 is DFQATT and CDR2 is SNEGSKA (reference sequence). The CDR3 nucleotides read TGCAGTGCTACACGGCTAGGCTACACCTTC. Translation gives CSATRLGYTF.

This clone was recorded only once. The chain employs TRBV2 and TRBJ1-1; 10 positions agree with TRBD1. V lost 6 bases and J lost 4; bases outside the gene matches: 5. CDR3 length: 14 amino acids. Germline CDR1 reads SNHLY; CDR2 reads FYNNEI. The CDR3 bases are TGTGCCAGCAGGGGACAGGGGATTAGCACTGAAGCTTTCTTT. Residues: CASRGQGISTEAFF.

The sample holds a few counts of this clone. J is TRBJ2-3 and V is TRBV6-4; 10 bases line up with TRBD1. After removal of 2 bases from V and 3 bases from J, the junction contained 5 bases not matched to a gene. Germline CDR1 is MRHNA and CDR2 is SNTAGT. The CDR3 contains 16 residues. The CDR3 coding sequence is TGTGCCAGCAGTGACGGGCCGGGACAGGGGACAGATACGCAGTATTTT. Protein sequence: CASSDGPGQGTDTQYF.

The V call is TRBV28, the J call TRBJ1-5; D is ambiguous. Germline-derived CDR1 and CDR2 are MDHEN and SYDVKM. Trimming cost V 7 bases and J 0 bases, with 16 bases left between them. The CDR3 has 16 amino acids. CDR3 amino acids: CASTLGSFHSNQPQHF. The CDR3, as DNA: TGTGCCAGCACCCTGGGGAGCTTTCATAGCAATCAGCCCCAGCATTTT. The whole variable domain, remainder taken from reference TRBV28 and TRBJ1-5, is DVKVTQSSRYLVKRTGEKVFLECVQDMDHENMFWYRQDPGLGLRLIYFSYDVKMKEKGDIPEGYSVSREKKERFSLILESASTNQTSMYLCASTLGSFHSNQPQHFGDGTRLSIL.

V is TRBV6-5 and J is TRBJ1-2; 8 bases map to TRBD1. CDR1 is MNHEY, CDR2 SVGAGI, per germline. V lost 6 bases and J lost 8; bases outside the gene matches: 8. The CDR3 consists of 13 residues. The CDR3 loop is CASRPQGAVGYTF. CDR3 nucleotides: TGTGCCAGCAGACCCCAGGGGGCGGTAGGCTACACCTTC.

The chain joins TRBV6-5 to TRBJ1-2; D is perhaps TRBD1 (5 bases). The germline V gene has CDR1 MNHEY and CDR2 SVGAGI. Trimming took off 6 bases at V and 4 bases at J, with 9 bases between the two ends. The length of the CDR3 is 12 residues. CDR3 residues: CASRSGGYGYTF. The DNA of the CDR3 is TGTGCCAGCAGGTCGGGGGGCTATGGCTACACCTTC.

The chain combines TRBV5-8 with TRBJ1-5; D is uncertain. Germline CDR1 SGHTS, CDR2 YDEGEE. The CDR3 length is 15 residues. V was pared by 2 bases and J by 3 bases, with 12 bases between. DNA for the CDR3: TGTGCCAGCAGCTTAGGCACGGCTGACAATCAGCCCCAGCATTTT. Its translation is CASSLGTADNQPQHF.

This clone was observed a single time. The chain carries TRBV5-1 and TRBJ2-1; D possibly corresponds to TRBD1 (5 bases). The CDR3 has 14 residues. The V end lost 4 bases, the J end lost 4 bases, and 12 bases lay between the germline ends. The germline V gene has CDR1 SGHRS and CDR2 YFSETQ. The CDR3 bases are TGCGCCAGCAGCGGGTATCAGGGTTACAATGAGCAGTTCTTC. It codes for CASSGYQGYNEQFF.

V is TRBV5-8 and J is TRBJ2-3; 10 bases agree with TRBD2. The V gene's germline CDR1 is SGHTS and CDR2 YDEGEE. The CDR3 length is 15 residues. The trim removed 2 bases at V and 5 bases at J, leaving 5 bases unmatched. Here the CDR3 DNA reads TGTGCCAGCAGCTTACTAGCGGGGCCGGTAGATACGCAGTATTTT. Protein sequence: CASSLLAGPVDTQYF.

This chain connects TRBV5-1 to TRBJ2-5, with 10 bases matching TRBD1. Germline V gene lookup returns CDR1 SGHRS and CDR2 YFSETQ. J gave up 5 bases and V 3 bases, and 7 bases lay outside the gene matches. The CDR3 extends over 15 amino acids. CDR3 sequence reads: CASSWGTGEAETQYF. In DNA form, the CDR3 reads TGCGCCAGCAGCTGGGGGACAGGGGAGGCCGAGACCCAGTACTTC.

The gene calls are TRBV7-9 and TRBJ2-1; D unresolved. The CDR3 is made up of 12 amino acids. The V and J ends lost 5 bases and 10 bases respectively, with 12 bases between them. CDR1 and CDR2 from the germline V gene are SEHNR and FQNEAQ (reference sequence). The chain's CDR3 is CASSPDPQEQFF. DNA of the CDR3: TGTGCCAGCAGCCCAGATCCACAGGAGCAGTTCTTC.

The chain employs TRBV28 and TRBJ1-3, with D unresolved. Germline V CDR1 and CDR2: MDHEN, SYDVKM. The V gene lost 1 base and the J gene lost 4 bases, with 8 bases spanning the gap. This CDR3 spans 14 amino acids. In DNA, the CDR3 is TGTGCCAGCAGTTTATATCGCAGGGGAAACACCATATATTTT. This sequence encodes CASSLYRRGNTIYF.

The J gene is TRBJ2-1, the V gene TRBV19; D remains unclear. Germline V gene lookup returns CDR1 LNHDA and CDR2 SQIVND (reference sequence). V was cut by 5 bases and J by 6 bases, with 5 bases left in between. The CDR3 length is 11 residues. CDR3 coding DNA: TGTGCCAGTAGTTCGAGCAATGAGCAGTTCTTC. It codes for CASSSSNEQFF.

The gene calls are TRBV27 and TRBJ2-3; TRBD2 matches at 11 bases. The CDR3 totals 16 residues. The germline V gene encodes CDR1 MNHEY and CDR2 SMNVEV (reference sequence). V was pared by 4 bases and J by 4 bases, with 7 bases of the junction left unmatched. In nucleotides, the CDR3 is TGTGCCAGCAGTTCCTCGACTAGCGGGATATCAGATACGCAGTATTTT. Translated: CASSSSTSGISDTQYF.

J is TRBJ2-4 and V is TRBV28; D ambiguous. Deletions cut 5 bases from V and 0 bases from J, with 11 bases between. The CDR3 extends over 15 amino acids. The V gene's germline CDR1 is MDHEN and CDR2 SYDVKM. Written as DNA, the CDR3 is TGTGCCAGCAGTCCCCTAATTCTAGCCAAAAACATTCAGTACTTC. Encoded protein: CASSPLILAKNIQYF.

The genes are TRBV18 and TRBJ1-5; TRBD1 agrees at 11 bases. With 3 bases clipped from V and 5 bases from J, the junction kept 3 bases outside the gene matches. The CDR3 length is 15 residues. The germline V gene encodes CDR1 KGHSH and CDR2 LQKENI. The CDR3 DNA sequence: TGTGCCAGCTCACCCGGGACAGGGGGGGATCAGCCCCAGCATTTT. It translates to CASSPGTGGDQPQHF.